This is a list of T cell receptor beta chains from one sample in a study of shared clonotypes between healthy human individuals. Repertoires were generated with immunoSEQ multiplex PCR, while TCRdb's copy carries only in-frame clones and drops some. The sample has approximately 1,500,000 clones, 95% to 99% seen once; the top ten hold roughly 0.42%. What was sequenced was naive CD4+ T cells sorted from blood. The receptors come from a man in his thirties or forties in good health. The CDR3 runs from the conserved cysteine through the conserved F or W. Clone size, where shown, is once, few, many, or a class for clones that have expanded.

j_gene: TRBJ2-5
abundance: once
v_gene: TRBV11-3
CDR3aa: CASSLEGYGTQYF

j_gene: TRBJ2-5
abundance: once
v_gene: TRBV18
CDR3aa: CASSPPPGSETPQYF

j_gene: TRBJ2-7
abundance: .
v_gene: TRBV5-1
CDR3aa: CASSYASGIPSYEQYF

j_gene: TRBJ1-2
abundance: .
v_gene: TRBV4-3
CDR3aa: CASSQVWTGGYGYTF

j_gene: TRBJ2-7
abundance: .
v_gene: TRBV30
CDR3aa: CAWSSVRAGSVGYEQYF

j_gene: TRBJ2-1
abundance: .
v_gene: TRBV5-4
CDR3aa: CASSREGTSGNEQFF

j_gene: TRBJ1-2
abundance: .
v_gene: TRBV7-8
CDR3aa: CASSLVGKGPHYGYTF

j_gene: TRBJ1-1
abundance: .
v_gene: TRBV18
CDR3aa: CASSQTVNTEAFF

j_gene: TRBJ2-7
abundance: once
v_gene: TRBV15
CDR3aa: CATSRDFPDEQYF

j_gene: TRBJ1-1
abundance: .
v_gene: TRBV4-1
CDR3aa: CASSHAAGAPVGTEAFF

j_gene: TRBJ2-5
abundance: .
v_gene: TRBV6-1
CDR3aa: CASSLRETQYF